This TCR beta chain was identified during a study of blood T cell repertoires in COVID-19 (dated by TCRdb to 2020 to 2022). General notes on the study: The collaborator samples originated in the United States, Italy and Spain and spanned the acute and convalescent phases of COVID-19. The prospective study material was composed of cDNA or gDNA derived from T cells, B-cell-depleted T cells, or PBMCs. Subjects who had been exposed to COVID-19, were actively infected with it, or had recovered from it provided the deeply sampled blood TCRbeta repertoires that made up the dataset. The repertoires were released in a freely available public database intended as a resource for research on the immune response to SARS-CoV-2. The samples were drawn from the first 160 participants of the ongoing ImmuneRACE study and from over 950 subjects provided by 6 global collaborators. Sample metadata almost always included a de-identified subject ID, COVID-19 status, age in years and sex. Where available, HLA class I and class II types were obtained from metadata supplied by the sample provider rather than from assay-based typing. Here is what the overall study found, with its caveats: The quantity of clinical and demographic metadata differed by source and by participant and was supplied without curation.

Worth noting for this clone: Its cognate antigen has yet to be identified. No base-level quality is on record; no much larger clone is a single base apart.

Each collaborating institution followed its own protocols to collect whole blood in K2EDTA tubes. For TCRbeta analysis, collaborator samples were shipped as frozen whole blood, as isolated PBMCs, or as DNA extracted from either sample type. The CDR3 covers 13 residues, taking in both the cysteine and the phenylalanine. The CDR3 DNA has 39 bases and is translated from base 1. As encoded in the germline V gene, CDR1 is SGDLS while CDR2 is YYNGEE. V is clipped by 4 bases and J by 7 bases, and the sequence between their germline boundaries is 11 bases long. The immunoSEQ Assay, a bias-controlled multiplex PCR, was used to amplify TCRbeta CDR3 regions from genomic DNA. Concerning the study's data processing: The number of nucleated cells in each sample was estimated from the amplification of reference gene primers within the assay. Sequence reads were collapsed and filtered to measure the absolute abundance of every unique TCRbeta CDR3 rearrangement. Productive Simpson clonality was computed per sample as the square root of Simpson's diversity index over productive rearrangements. TCRdb holds this immuneACCESS table with in-frame rearrangements only. Some clones are missing; in checked studies, unresolved V genes explain under half, and the rest has no known cause. V, J and clone size derive from that table, while D and trimming were established from the DNA sequence. This sample gives some 150,000 clones in total; roughly 90% of them show up just once. Roughly 3.1% of the sample belongs to the ten largest clones.

The sample consisted of peripheral blood. The sequence was collected from a man between 60 and 70 years old with acute or convalescent COVID-19. The chain is encoded by TRBV9 joined to TRBJ1-4; TRBD1 could be the D gene, as 5 bases match. The DNA sequence is TGTGCCAGCAGCTCAGGGTCACTTGAAAAACTGTTTTTT. This yields the protein CASSSGSLEKLFF.